This TCR beta chain was sequenced for a study of cytomegalovirus exposure and HLA in healthy donors (dated by TCRdb to about 2017). Background for the entire study: An earlier analysis of several hundred of the donors reported about 300 Gb of sequence data and 90 million to 120 million unique TCR beta sequences obtained from approximately 180 million T cells. The study aimed to test whether signatures of past pathogen exposure could be identified by cataloging public T cell receptors. Among about 410 genotyped donors of the cohort, an average of around 250,000 unique TCR beta nucleotide sequences was sequenced per donor, of which approximately 18% were non-productive. Because of strong linkage in the cohort, roughly 5 DR-DQ haplotypes were treated as single units for association and clustering. To predict cytomegalovirus infection status, the study brought together high-throughput TCR immunosequencing, statistical association of individual TCRs with disease status, and machine learning. An early release covering roughly 640 HLA-typed donors comprised about 320 gigabases of sequencing data and some 79 million unique TCR sequences. Rather than using new phenotypic data, the later analysis identified candidate immune exposures from TCR beta sequences and from how often those sequences occurred across donors. A later analysis re-examined previously published TCR beta repertoires from several hundred donors and added high-resolution HLA genotyping to investigate patterns of TCR occurrence. Typing coverage differed by locus: A, B, C, DRB1 and DQB1 were typed in about 620-630 donors, DQA1 in 522, DPA1 in some 600, and DPB1 in 400 to 490. Among the roughly 400 genotyped donors, around 81% belonged to the genetic ancestry cluster associated with self-reported Caucasian donors. The study used immunosequencing to profile the T cell repertoires of 666 subjects and linked those repertoires to cytomegalovirus serostatus. In addition to the first cohort of about 650 subjects, a separate validation cohort of about 120 different subjects was used. Donor age, sex, ethnicity and CMV serostatus were compiled alongside the repertoire data. Every repertoire in the discovery cohort had been generated on one and the same sequencing platform. A later genetic analysis used genome-wide SNP genotypes for about three fifths of the 666 donors, treating that subset as a discovery cohort. Both class I and class II loci were covered by HLA typing, at four-digit resolution. An earlier analysis of 587 of the donors used high-throughput TCR beta sequencing to judge whether each TCR beta V gene segment behaved as functional or pseudogenic.

In total, 600 or so healthy bone marrow donors made up the cohort. At the time of sampling, every cohort member was nominally healthy, though immune exposures that went unrecorded were likely present. The donor tested CMV seropositive and was one of the 289 seropositive cohort members. A peripheral blood sample was provided by each donor, and peripheral blood mononuclear cells were used for TCR beta sequencing. Genomic DNA extraction from the blood cell samples was performed with the Qiagen DNeasy Blood Extraction Kit. The method behind the library was the immunoSEQ multiplex PCR assay. A mixture of 60 forward primers for TCR Vbeta segments and 13 reverse primers for TCR Jbeta segments was used in the multiplex PCR. Amplification of the CDR3 region of rearranged TCR beta genes was performed with a multiplex PCR assay on genomic DNA. Amplified TCR beta libraries were sequenced as 87-base-pair reads on the Illumina HiSeq System. For the original study's pipeline: A later analysis counted tens of millions of unique TCR beta chains across the 666 repertoires, and some 12 million of these chains were shared by at least two donors. To remove PCR and sequencing errors, raw reads were error-corrected and collapsed into unique sequences using a nearest-neighbor algorithm that merged closely related sequences. CDR3 sequences were aligned to IMGT reference sequences to assign V, D and J gene segments. Each retained sequence needed at least a six-nucleotide match to both a V gene segment and a J gene segment. A rearrangement counted as productive if the CDR3 had no stop codons and remained in frame with V and J, and every other rearrangement counted as non-productive. CDR3 was defined by IMGT convention, running from the second conserved V-encoded cysteine to the conserved J-encoded phenylalanine. In an earlier analysis of more than 550 of the donors, sequences lacking an unambiguous match to a single V gene segment were excluded. An earlier analysis of approximately 590 of the donors classified V segments as functional when productive rearrangements were above 56.7% and as segregating when the standard deviation between donors was above 5%. A statistical classification framework was built for diagnosing cytomegalovirus status from the catalog of TCR beta chain sequences. In a later analysis, TCR nucleotide sequences were compared against IMGT/GENE-DB human TR gene sequences so that V and J genes could be assigned. Using the TCRdist pipeline, a later analysis assigned CDR3 sequences along with most-parsimonious VDJ recombination scenarios. In a later analysis, every TCR beta chain was defined by the combination of its CDR3 amino acid sequence and its V-gene family, and reads without a unique V-gene family were dropped. As a way to deal with suspected cross-contamination and a sequencing artifact, a later analysis dropped more than 500 nucleotide sequences that were highly shared and had low generation probability. A later analysis calculated a clonal expansion index for each public chain from normalized within-repertoire ranks of inferred template counts. In a later analysis, generation probabilities were computed using a VDJ recombination model fitted to out-of-frame rearrangements, and the results were checked against IGoR. A later analysis scored TCR-TCR, TCR-HLA and TCR-CMV co-occurrence with hypergeometric tests, applying a repertoire-size bias correction to TCR pairs. In a later analysis, false discovery rates were estimated by permuting HLA or CMV assignments 20 times. In a later analysis, co-occurring TCRs were grouped with DBSCAN, and TCRdist sequence similarity was added when clustering was performed within HLA-allele-positive subsets. Repertoires with fewer than 30,000 or more than 120,000 public chains were left out of co-occurrence clustering, as were four to six repertoires with anomalous nucleotide sharing. TCRdb re-hosts the immuneACCESS table, in-frame sequences only. Its copies lack some clones; in the studies checked, an unresolved V gene accounts for under half of them, and the cause for the rest is not known. V, J and clone size reflect that table, while D and trimming were determined from the DNA. Recorded for this sample are about 82,000 clones; roughly 72% of them occurred a single time. The top ten clones comprise under 7.5% of the sample.

What the research found in general, with its limitations: In the study, 164 TCR beta chains were listed as associated with cytomegalovirus. According to a later analysis, parvovirus B19, influenza, CMV and Epstein-Barr virus appeared linked to several top co-occurrence clusters. A later analysis found that HLA-associated TCR beta chains were more clonally expanded and had lower generation probabilities than equally common non-associated chains. Most TCR sequences were seen in very few donors, while some public TCRs were found in many individuals. A later analysis associated about 17,000 TCR beta sequences with specific HLA alleles at a false discovery rate of 0.05. Because some donors lacked HLA typing at each locus, the association tests relied only on the typed subset. In vitro tests confirmed that three of the cytomegalovirus-associated TCR beta chains recognize cytomegalovirus antigens. A further reported finding was that TCR beta sequences accurately predicted the HLA-A and HLA-B alleles for most subjects in the first cohort. The only immune exposure information available for the cohort was CMV serostatus. A cluster of highly shared sequence variants was judged likely to represent a technical artifact of the sequencing pipeline. The earlier analysis of about 600 of the donors excluded roughly 17 rarely observed V segments, including chromosome 9 orphons, because counts were too low. Strong co-occurrence of HLA alleles, especially DR and DQ, made assigning TCR associations to individual alleles difficult. Cytomegalovirus status was reported to be diagnosed by the classifier with high specificity and sensitivity in both the original and validation cohorts. Sequencing depth was assumed to be roughly uniform across donors in the presence/absence analyses, though that assumption may not hold. The authors suggested that the approach could potentially be generalized to other disease states and immunological phenotypes. In a later analysis, the rate of TCR association differed among HLA loci, with DRB1 alleles having the most associated TCRs and HLA-C alleles having the fewest. The cohort was sequenced for TCR beta chains only, and without alpha or paired-chain data the features that could be detected were limited. Some IMGT-functional V segments, including TRBV6-2 and TRBV6-3, could not be told apart with the 87-base-pair reads, so those segments were excluded. In an earlier analysis of some 640 of the donors, most TCR beta V segments were observed in productive rearrangements about 87% or about 30% of the time, broadly matching IMGT annotations. In a later genetic analysis, fewer N-insertions in productive TCRs were reported among donors in an Asian-associated ancestry cluster than the approximately 630-donor mean. Correlated functional status among segregating V segments might reflect linkage disequilibrium, but an unknown experimental factor could not be ruled out. A later analysis found that most CMV-associated TCR beta chains appeared HLA-restricted, with HLA associations seemingly driven largely by CMV exposure. In a later genetic analysis, a missense DCLRE1C variant was associated with V-gene and J-gene trimming of TCR beta chains, and the association was replicated in an independent cohort.

CDR1 and CDR2, looked up from the germline V gene, are MNHNS and SASEGT. Germline trimming: 1 base from V, 1 base from J; junction bases outside gene matches: 7. Including cysteine and phenylalanine, the CDR3 has 16 amino acids. The DNA shown is the 48-base CDR3, in frame from base 1. For this clone: Its specific antigen is unknown. It has no much larger one-base neighbor in the sample; base qualities were not kept.

The clonotype originates from a woman aged 45-59 years in good health and CMV-seropositive. The rearrangement joined TRBV6-1 to TRBJ2-7, and TRBD1 aligns with 7 junction nucleotides. The sequenced material came from PBMCs. This receptor carries the CDR3 CASSEDLGTASYEQYF. In nucleotide form, the sequence is TGTGCCAGCAGTGAAGACTTAGGGACAGCTTCCTACGAGCAGTACTTC.